Below are 20 T cell receptor beta chains sequenced from a single sample in a study of T cells in Graves' hyperthyroidism and ophthalmopathy. RNA transcripts were the template for amplifying TCR beta CDR3 regions. The TCR CDR3 was amplified in a first-round RT-PCR using the HTBI primer set. TCRdb ran MiXCR on the multiplex PCR reads and lists one entry per CDR3 protein. The sample lists approximately 370,000 distinct CDR3 sequences, 15% occurring once. The sequenced sample consisted of blood. Receptors originate from a woman between 25 and 40 years old with Graves' hyperthyroidism.

As concerns this clonotype: A single base separates this from a much larger clone, so it may be a read error. The J gene is TRBJ2-1, the V gene TRBV28; 13 bases map to TRBD2. Germline CDR1 reads MDHEN; CDR2 reads SYDVKM. The CDR3 has 15 amino acids. As DNA, the CDR3 is TGTGCCGGCAGTTCACTAGCGGGAGGGCACTTTGAGCAGTTCTTC. This encodes CAGSSLAGGHFEQFF.

This clonotype appeared many times. This chain uses TRBV20-1 with TRBJ2-1, with D perhaps TRBD2 (6 bases). The CDR3 loop spans 16 amino acids. Trimming removed 5 bases at V and 2 bases at J, with 19 bases between. Germline V gene lookup returns CDR1 DFQATT and CDR2 SNEGSKA (reference sequence). The CDR3 DNA follows: TGCAGTGCTGCGACGGGACTCCGCTTCACCTACAATGAGCAGTTCTTC. Amino acid sequence: CSAATGLRFTYNEQFF.

This clonotype was counted only a few times. CDR3 DNA: TGTGCCAGCTCACAATCCGGGACAGGGGAAAGTGAGCAGTACTTC. Translated: CASSQSGTGESEQYF. The J gene is TRBJ2-7, the V gene TRBV18, with 10 bases lining up with TRBD1. The V gene's germline CDR1 is KGHSH and CDR2 LQKENI. The V gene end was trimmed by 4 bases and the J gene end by 7 bases; junction bases not matched to a gene: 10. The CDR3 contains 15 residues.

In this sample, this clonotype is medium-sized. The chain carries TRBV28 and TRBJ2-7, with 9 positions matching TRBD2. Germline lookup yields CDR1 MDHEN and CDR2 SYDVKM. This CDR3 is built from 16 residues. V lost 5 bases and J lost 1; bases outside the gene matches: 9. CDR3 nucleotides: TGTGCCAGCAGTCCGCCCCCCCTAGCGGGATCCTACGAGCAGTACTTC. Residues: CASSPPPLAGSYEQYF.

This clonotype has at least ten counts. The chain combines TRBV2 with TRBJ2-5; perhaps TRBD1 as D (5 bases). The CDR3 has 15 amino acids. With 6 bases removed from V and 4 bases from J, the gap between germline ends came to 18 bases. Germline V gene sequence: CDR1 SNHLY, CDR2 FYNNEI. CDR3 amino acids: CASREQGIKGETQYF. DNA for the CDR3: TGTGCCAGCAGGGAGCAGGGAATCAAGGGAGAGACCCAGTACTTC.

This clonotype was seen at least ten times. The rearrangement links TRBV9 to TRBJ1-2, with TRBD1 matching over 10 bases. CDR3 length equals 14 residues. Germline CDR1 reads SGDLS; CDR2 reads YYNGEE. With 6 bases clipped from V and 3 bases from J, the junction kept 5 bases outside the gene matches. The CDR3 spells CASTIGTGDYGYTF. In DNA form, the CDR3 reads TGTGCCAGCACAATCGGGACAGGGGACTATGGCTACACCTTC. Looking up the rest from reference TRBV9 and TRBJ1-2 gives the full variable domain: DSGVTQTPKHLITATGQRVTLRCSPRSGDLSVYWYQQSLDQGLQFLIQYYNGEERAKGNILERFSAQQFPDLHSELNLSSLELGDSALYFCASTIGTGDYGYTFGSGTRLTVV.

This clonotype has ten or more counts. V gene TRBV18 combines with J gene TRBJ2-5; weak D call: TRBD1 (5 bases). Germline V gives CDR1 KGHSH, CDR2 LQKENI. Trimming took off 1 base at V and 2 bases at J, with 8 bases between the two ends. The CDR3 is made up of 14 amino acids. The CDR3, as DNA: TGTGCCAGCTCACCACGGACAAGGCAAGAGACCCAGTACTTC. Amino acids: CASSPRTRQETQYF.

This clonotype was seen ten or more times. The chain links TRBV20-1 to TRBJ2-4; perhaps TRBD2 as D (6 bases). The CDR3 has 14 residues. Germline V lookup: CDR1 DFQATT, CDR2 SNEGSKA (reference sequence). The V gene lost 0 bases and the J gene lost 4 bases, with 10 bases spanning the gap. The CDR3 DNA sequence: TGCAGTGCTAGAGAAGTGGCGGGGAAAAACATTCAGTACTTC. Translating it yields CSAREVAGKNIQYF.

The sample holds a few counts of this clonotype. V usage is TRBV27 and J usage is TRBJ2-1, with TRBD2 identical over 9 bases. CDR3 length: 17 residues. J lost 2 bases, V lost 3 bases, and 8 bases had no gene match. Germline-derived CDR1 and CDR2 are MNHEY and SMNVEV (reference sequence). The CDR3 DNA sequence: TGTGCCAGCAGTTTTGCAGCCGGGACTAGCACCTACAATGAGCAGTTCTTC. Its translation is CASSFAAGTSTYNEQFF.

This clonotype was seen repeatedly, ten times or more. The chain links TRBV11-1 to TRBJ2-1, with TRBD2 matching over 12 bases. This CDR3 is built from 15 residues. Per germline, CDR1 SGHAT and CDR2 FQDESV (reference sequence). V gave up 6 bases and J gave up 1 base; unmatched junction bases: 1. The chain's CDR3 is CASRLAGGSYNEQFF. The CDR3 nucleotides are TGTGCCAGCAGACTAGCGGGAGGTTCCTACAATGAGCAGTTCTTC.

In its sample, this clonotype was seen many times. The chain links TRBV3-1 to TRBJ1-4; D perhaps matches TRBD1 (5 bases). Trimming took 4 bases from V and 8 from J, leaving 17 bases between them. The CDR3 spans 15 residues. Per germline, CDR1 LGHDT and CDR2 YNNKEL (reference sequence). The CDR3 DNA reads TGTGCCAGCAGCCGAAACCTTAGGGGAGGCGAAAAACTGTTTTTT. Translated, it gives CASSRNLRGGEKLFF. The complete variable domain, with remaining parts taken from reference TRBV3-1 and TRBJ1-4, reads DTAVSQTPKYLVTQMGNDKSIKCEQNLGHDTMYWYKQDSKKFLKIMFSYNNKELIINETVPNRFSPKSPDKAHLNLHINSLELGDSAVYFCASSRNLRGGEKLFFGSGTQLSVL.

This clonotype was picked up many times. CDR3 sequence reads: CASRPPRVRSYEQYF. The CDR3 bases are TGTGCCAGCAGACCACCGCGGGTCCGGAGCTACGAGCAGTACTTC. The chain uses TRBV28 and TRBJ2-7, with D perhaps matching TRBD2 (5 bases). V was pared by 6 bases and J by 3 bases, with 18 bases between. This CDR3 comprises 15 residues. Germline V CDR1 and CDR2: MDHEN, SYDVKM.

Comments on this clonotype: One end of the junction is discordant with germline, which a read error may explain. The chain links TRBV6-1 to TRBJ2-6, with 8 bases lining up with TRBD1. CDR3 length: 17 residues. The germline CDR1 and CDR2 sequences are MNHNS and SASEGT. The CDR3 loop reads CASAVGTGGPGVNVLTF. As DNA, the CDR3 is TGTGCCAGCGCGGTCGGAACAGGGGGACCTGGGGTCAACGTCCTGACTTTC.

This clonotype was seen many times. The chain employs TRBV3-1 and TRBJ2-7; the D is unclear. The CDR3 length is 15 residues. Per the germline V gene, CDR1 is LGHDT and CDR2 is YNNKEL (reference sequence). Trimming removed 1 base from V and 0 bases from J, with 10 bases in between. The CDR3 DNA reads as TGTGCCAGCAGCCAAGCCCGGGCTACCTCCTACGAGCAGTACTTC. Protein: CASSQARATSYEQYF.

As for this clonotype: Given a much more abundant clone one base away, this may be a read error. This chain uses TRBV27 with TRBJ1-2, with D uncertain. The CDR3 contains 13 residues. The germline CDR1 and CDR2 sequences are MNHEY and SMNVEV (reference sequence). CDR3 sequence reads: CASGLSANYGYTF. Here the CDR3 DNA reads TGTGCCAGCGGTTTATCAGCTAACTATGGCTACACCTTC.

This clonotype was detected many times. The chain uses TRBV18 and TRBJ1-5; 9 positions agree with TRBD1. The CDR3 has 15 amino acids. In germline, CDR1 is KGHSH, CDR2 LQKENI. With 4 bases clipped from V and 5 bases from J, the junction kept 6 bases outside the gene matches. CDR3 bases: TGTGCCAGCTCACTAACACAGGGGGCAGATCAGCCCCAGCATTTT. Residues: CASSLTQGADQPQHF.

This clonotype has ten or more counts. This sequence joins TRBV6-1 and TRBJ2-3, with 8 bases fitting TRBD2. V shed 6 bases, J shed 3 bases, and the junction held 8 bases outside the gene matches. This CDR3 is 15 amino acids long. The germline gives CDR1 MNHNS, CDR2 SASEGT. Written as DNA, the CDR3 is TGTGCCAGCAGCCTAGCAGCGGGAGCGACAGATACGCAGTATTTT. It encodes CASSLAAGATDTQYF.

This clonotype was found many times. This chain uses TRBV7-2 with TRBJ2-1, with 9 positions matching TRBD2. Germline assignment: CDR1 SGHTA and CDR2 FQGNSA. The CDR3 extends over 16 amino acids. With V trimmed by 3 bases and J by 6 bases, 9 bases remained unmatched. The CDR3 protein is CASSLLAGVRGNEQFF. As DNA, the CDR3 is TGTGCCAGCAGCTTGTTAGCGGGAGTGAGGGGCAATGAGCAGTTCTTC. Using reference TRBV7-2 and TRBJ2-1 for the parts outside the CDR3, the full variable domain is GAGVSQSPSNKVTEKGKDVELRCDPISGHTALYWYRQSLGQGLEFLIYFQGNSAPDKSGLPSDRFSAERTGGSVSTLTIQRTQQEDSAVYLCASSLLAGVRGNEQFFGPGTRLTVL.

This clonotype was counted only a few times. The rearrangement joins TRBV15 to TRBJ2-4, with 7 bases identical to TRBD1. CDR1 LNHNV and CDR2 YYDKDF come from the germline V gene (reference sequence). With 8 bases clipped from V and 2 bases from J, the junction kept 3 bases outside the gene matches. There are 13 residues in the CDR3. The CDR3 region is CATQQGPKNIQYF. In DNA form, the CDR3 reads TGTGCCACCCAACAGGGGCCCAAAAACATTCAGTACTTC.

In this sample, this clonotype turned up a few times. This sequence joins TRBV28 and TRBJ1-5, with TRBD1 identical over 8 bases. Trimming cost V 6 bases and J 4 bases; bases outside gene matches: 8. Germline assignment: CDR1 MDHEN and CDR2 SYDVKM. The CDR3 consists of 15 residues. CDR3 sequence: CASRSTGGGNQPQHF. The CDR3 DNA is TGTGCCAGCAGATCTACAGGGGGAGGTAATCAGCCCCAGCATTTT.